These 22 T cell receptor beta chains were sequenced from one sample in a study of cytomegalovirus exposure and HLA in healthy donors. Use of 60 Vbeta and 13 Jbeta primers characterized the PCR. The protocol was immunoSEQ multiplex PCR, while the TCRdb copy is restricted to in-frame clones and leaves out a portion. The sample shows over 100,000 clones, about four fifths of them seen only once. Sequencing input: PBMCs. These receptors all stem from a man aged 30 to 39 in good health and CMV-seropositive.

In regard to this clone: This is likely an artifact of a read error, given a far larger clone one base away. Other DNA sequences in this sample translate to the same CDR3. The chain links TRBV5-1 to TRBJ1-5, with unresolved D. V was trimmed by 0 bases and J by 0 bases, leaving 10 bases between them. This CDR3 is 16 amino acids long. The germline V gene encodes CDR1 SGHRS and CDR2 YFSETQ. The CDR3 nucleotides are TGCGCCAGCAGCTTGGGCGGGATGTTTAGCAATCAGCCCCAGCATTTT. Protein: CASSLGGMFSNQPQHF. The entire variable domain, with the rest obtained from reference TRBV5-1 and TRBJ1-5, is as follows: KAGVTQTPRYLIKTRGQQVTLSCSPISGHRSVSWYQQTPGQGLQFLFEYFSETQRNKGNFPGRFSGRQFSNSRSEMNVSTLELGDSALYLCASSLGGMFSNQPQHFGDGTRLSIL.

J is TRBJ2-7 and V is TRBV21-1; the table's D call, TRBD2, has no DNA check behind it. TRBV21-1 corresponds to a pseudogene. The CDR3 is 16 amino acids. The CDR3 sequence: CASPKLADPVSYEQYV. The CDR3, as DNA: TGTGCCAGCCCTAAACTAGCGGATCCGGTTTCCTACGAGCAGTACGTC.

The chain is built from TRBV15 and TRBJ2-5; unclear D gene. Germline CDR1 LNHNV, CDR2 YYDKDF (reference sequence). This CDR3 region has 12 residues. V lost 0 bases and J lost 4, with 3 bases in between. The CDR3 nucleotides are TGTGCCACCAGCAGAGATCTAGAGACCCAGTACTTC. This gives the protein CATSRDLETQYF.

The rearrangement uses TRBV11-3 and TRBJ2-1, with D maybe TRBD2 (5 bases). V was cut by 3 bases and J by 4 bases, with 7 bases left in between. CDR1 and CDR2 (germline): SGHNT, YENEEA. This CDR3 has 13 amino acids. The DNA of the CDR3 is TGTGCCAGCAGCTTCGGACTTTACAATGAGCAGTTCTTC. This codes for CASSFGLYNEQFF.

The chain joins TRBV7-8 to TRBJ2-7; the D gene is possibly TRBD1 (6 bases). The CDR3 sequence is 14 residues long. Germline CDR1 reads SGHVS; CDR2 reads FQNEAQ. V was shortened by 2 bases and J by 5 bases, with 13 bases between the two germline ends. CDR3 in amino acids: CASSLQAGADEQYF. DNA for the CDR3: TGTGCCAGCAGCTTACAGGCAGGGGCTGACGAGCAGTACTTC.

This clone has only one observation. The J gene is TRBJ2-7, the V gene TRBV9; TRBD1 agrees at 9 bases. CDR3 size: 15 residues. The V segment lost 4 bases and the J segment 7 bases; nucleotides outside the gene matches: 12. Germline values: CDR1 SGDLS, CDR2 YYNGEE. The CDR3 DNA sequence: TGTGCCAGCAGCTGGAGTACAGGGGGCTCGAGGGAGCAGTACTTC. This encodes CASSWSTGGSREQYF.

The chain uses TRBV5-4 and TRBJ2-5; unclear D gene. The CDR3 covers 14 residues. The germline V gene has CDR1 SGHNT and CDR2 YYREEE (reference sequence). V dropped 4 bases and J dropped 5 bases, with 15 bases sitting between them. CDR3 protein: CASSPTQPRETQYF. The CDR3 nucleotides are TGTGCCAGCAGCCCCACACAACCGAGGGAGACCCAGTACTTC.

This chain joins TRBV6-1 and TRBJ2-3; the D gene is possibly TRBD1 (5 bases). CDR1 MNHNS and CDR2 SASEGT come from the germline V gene. The CDR3 loop spans 17 amino acids. The ends were cut back, 2 bases at V and 2 bases at J, with 17 bases in the middle. CDR3 sequence: CASSESRGAHPTDTQYF. DNA for the CDR3: TGTGCCAGCAGTGAAAGTAGGGGCGCCCACCCCACAGATACGCAGTATTTT.

The chain carries TRBV2 and TRBJ2-1; D is undetermined. V was cut by 8 bases and J by 7 bases, with 21 bases left in between. This CDR3 comprises 15 residues. Germline values: CDR1 SNHLY, CDR2 FYNNEI. In nucleotides, the CDR3 is TGTGCCAGCGACTCTTCGAATGTGGCAAAAAATGAGCAGTTCTTC. Protein product: CASDSSNVAKNEQFF.

This clone came up a few times. The chain is built from TRBV7-3 and TRBJ2-1; D not certain. Trimming shortened V by 1 base and J by 8 bases, and 6 bases separated the two germline ends. CDR1 SGHTA and CDR2 FQGTGA come from the germline V gene. The CDR3 sequence is 12 residues long. The CDR3 bases are TGTGCCAGCAGCTTAATTCGAGATGAGCAGTTCTTC. Encoded protein: CASSLIRDEQFF.

The J gene is TRBJ2-7, the V gene TRBV11-2, with D perhaps matching TRBD2 (7 bases). The ends were cut back, 4 bases at V and 2 bases at J, with 9 bases in the middle. Germline V CDR1 and CDR2: SGHAT, FQNNGV. The CDR3 has 13 residues. The CDR3 DNA reads TGTGCCAGCAGCTGGGGGGGCCCCTACGAGCAGTACGTC. Its translation: CASSWGGPYEQYV.

The V and J genes are TRBV19 and TRBJ1-2; TRBD1 matches at 12 bases. CDR3 size: 12 residues. Germline V gene sequence: CDR1 LNHDA, CDR2 SQIVND (reference sequence). With V trimmed by 10 bases and J by 6 bases, 3 bases remained unmatched. The CDR3 DNA is TGTGCCACCCGGGACAGGGGGCATGGCTACACCTTC. Protein sequence: CATRDRGHGYTF.

The V and J genes are TRBV5-4 and TRBJ2-1; 9 nucleotides align to TRBD2. After removal of 7 bases from V and 7 bases from J, the junction contained 9 bases not matched to a gene. The germline V gene has CDR1 SGHNT and CDR2 YYREEE (reference sequence). The length of the CDR3 is 14 residues. CDR3 nucleotides: TGTGCCAGCCGCCGGGGCGGGGGGGCGAATGAGCAGTTCTTC. It yields the protein CASRRGGGANEQFF.

In this sample, this clone turned up a few times. V is TRBV6-6 and J is TRBJ1-2; maybe TRBD1 (5 bases). Germline CDR1 reads MNHNY; CDR2 reads SVGAGI (reference sequence). Trimming removed 5 bases at V and 1 base at J, with 8 bases between. The CDR3 is made up of 13 amino acids. The CDR3 spells CASSPQDNYGYTF. The DNA for the CDR3 is TGTGCCAGCAGTCCACAGGATAACTATGGCTACACCTTC.

This chain uses TRBV7-9 with TRBJ2-7; 8 bases are shared with TRBD2. This CDR3 is built from 15 residues. Germline assignment: CDR1 SEHNR and CDR2 FQNEAQ (reference sequence). V was clipped by 5 bases and J by 5 bases; unmatched bases: 11. DNA of the CDR3: TGTGCCAGCAGCCTAGGTGGCGGGGGGCCTCACGAGCAGTACTTC. Translating it yields CASSLGGGGPHEQYF.

The rearrangement uses TRBV6-5 and TRBJ1-1, with 10 nucleotides matching TRBD1. CDR3 size: 15 residues. Losses at the gene ends were 5 bases for V and 4 bases for J; bases not matched to a gene: 7. Germline values: CDR1 MNHEY, CDR2 SVGAGI. DNA for the CDR3: TGTGCCAGCAGTACTCGGACAGGGGGGGGCACTGAAGCTTTCTTT. Encoded protein: CASSTRTGGGTEAFF.

V gene TRBV19 combines with J gene TRBJ2-1; TRBD1 aligns across 8 bases. The CDR3 totals 12 residues. Germline trimming cut 10 bases from V and 4 bases from J; bases unmatched to any gene: 3. Looked up from germline, CDR1 is LNHDA and CDR2 is SQIVND (reference sequence). CDR3 in DNA: TGTGCCACCAGACAGGGGTACAATGAGCAGTTCTTC. Its translation is CATRQGYNEQFF.

The CDR3 DNA reads as TGTGCCAGCAGAGTGAAGGAGTTCTCCTACGAGCAGTACGTC. This translates into CASRVKEFSYEQYV. The rearrangement uses TRBV6-6 and TRBJ2-7; no definite D call. V lost 6 bases and J lost 0, with 12 bases in between. This CDR3 region has 14 residues. CDR1 is MNHNY and CDR2 is SVGAGI in the germline V gene (reference sequence).

The chain has TRBV9 and TRBJ1-2; 9 nucleotides agree with TRBD1. Germline trimming cut 2 bases from V and 6 bases from J; bases unmatched to any gene: 5. CDR3 length: 14 amino acids. Germline assignment: CDR1 SGDLS and CDR2 YYNGEE. The CDR3 DNA is TGTGCCAGCAGCGTGGAGTGGACAGGGGATGGCTACACCTTC. Translated: CASSVEWTGDGYTF.

This clone was found once. This chain connects TRBV13 to TRBJ2-3; 10 nucleotides agree with TRBD2. The germline CDR1 and CDR2 sequences are PRHDT and FYEKMQ (reference sequence). The CDR3 spans 15 residues. The ends lost 5 bases at V and 4 bases at J; junction bases unmatched: 6. DNA of the CDR3: TGTGCCAGCAGCCGAGGGACTAGCGTTTCAGATACGCAGTATTTT. Translated, it gives CASSRGTSVSDTQYF. Based on the CDR3 plus reference TRBV13 and TRBJ2-3, the full variable domain is AAGVIQSPRHLIKEKRETATLKCYPIPRHDTVYWYQQGPGQDPQFLISFYEKMQSDKGSIPDRFSAQQFSDYHSELNMSSLELGDSALYFCASSRGTSVSDTQYFGPGTRLTVL.

In its sample, this clone was seen a few times. The chain links TRBV13 to TRBJ2-7; 10 bases are shared with TRBD2. The CDR3 extends over 15 amino acids. CDR1 and CDR2 (germline): PRHDT, FYEKMQ (reference sequence). The junction had 6 bases not matched to a gene; V was cut back by 0 bases and J by 7 bases. Here the CDR3 reads CASSLGAGGPEEQYF. CDR3 in DNA: TGTGCCAGCAGCTTAGGAGCGGGGGGGCCGGAGGAGCAGTACTTC.

This sequence joins TRBV7-3 and TRBJ1-4; no reliable D call. V was trimmed by 1 base and J by 5 bases, leaving 5 bases between them. CDR3 length equals 13 residues. Per germline, CDR1 SGHTA and CDR2 FQGTGA. The CDR3 nucleotides read TGTGCCAGCAGCTTAAACACGAATGAAAAACTGTTTTTT. Protein: CASSLNTNEKLFF.